This section outlines one T cell receptor (beta chain) sequence together with its context. Its antigen is as yet unknown. V dropped 4 bases and J dropped 7; count of bases not matched to a gene: 9. This CDR3 comprises 15 residues. CDR1 is SGDLS and CDR2 is YYNGEE in the germline V gene. These data come from a study of OX40 agonist ivuxolimab in advanced cancers. Turning to the study itself: Administration of intravenous ivuxolimab to patients occurred every 2 weeks at 0.01 to 10 mg/kg.

TCRdb's copy holds only in-frame clones and misses some; the assay was immunoSEQ multiplex PCR. The table records under 85,000 clones, 70% to 90% of them present only once. Whole-study results and caveats: Expanded clones belonging to CD8+ T cells outnumbered, on average, those of CD4+. There was clonal expansion of CD4+ and CD8+ blood T cells by week 6 at 0.1 to 3.0 mg/kg.

Autoimmune disease history or systemic immunosuppression excluded patients. Here the sequenced sample was CD4+ or CD8+ T cells sorted from blood, taken in a trial of the OX40 agonist ivuxolimab. The clonotype originates from an adult with an advanced solid tumor such as melanoma, head and neck, liver or kidney cancer. V and J are TRBV9 and TRBJ2-2; 8 bases map to TRBD1. Here the CDR3 reads CASSTRDRSFGELFF. CDR3 sequence (DNA): TGTGCCAGCAGCACTCGGGACAGGTCATTCGGGGAGCTGTTTTTT.